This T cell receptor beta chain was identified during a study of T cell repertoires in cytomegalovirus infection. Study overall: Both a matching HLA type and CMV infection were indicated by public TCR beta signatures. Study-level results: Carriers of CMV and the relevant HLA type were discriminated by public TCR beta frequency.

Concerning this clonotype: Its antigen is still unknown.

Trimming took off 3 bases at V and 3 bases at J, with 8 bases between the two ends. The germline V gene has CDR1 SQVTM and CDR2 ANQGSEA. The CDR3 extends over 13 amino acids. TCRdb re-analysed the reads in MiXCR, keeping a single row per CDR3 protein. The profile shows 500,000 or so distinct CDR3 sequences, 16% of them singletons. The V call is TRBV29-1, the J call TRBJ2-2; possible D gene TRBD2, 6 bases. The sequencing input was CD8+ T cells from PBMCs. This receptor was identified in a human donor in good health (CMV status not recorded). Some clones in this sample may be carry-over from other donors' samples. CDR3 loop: CSVDGGYTGELFF. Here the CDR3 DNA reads TGCAGCGTTGATGGAGGGTACACCGGGGAGCTGTTTTTT.